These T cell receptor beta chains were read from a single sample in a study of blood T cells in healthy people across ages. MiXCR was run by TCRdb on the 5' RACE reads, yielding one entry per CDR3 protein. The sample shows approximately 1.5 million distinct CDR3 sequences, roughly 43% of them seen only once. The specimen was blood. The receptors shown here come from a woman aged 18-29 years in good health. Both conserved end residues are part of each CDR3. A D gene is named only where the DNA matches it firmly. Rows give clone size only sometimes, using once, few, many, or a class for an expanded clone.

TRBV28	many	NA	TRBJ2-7	TGTGCCAGCAGTTTACCCCCGTCCTACGAGCAGTACTTC	CASSLPPSYEQYF
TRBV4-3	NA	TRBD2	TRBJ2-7	TGCGCCAGCAGCCAATTAGCGGGGGAAGAGCATGAGCAGTACTTC	CASSQLAGEEHEQYF
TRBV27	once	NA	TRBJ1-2	TGTGCCAGCAGTTACCAGCGGCAGCCCTATGGCTACACCTTC	CASSYQRQPYGYTF
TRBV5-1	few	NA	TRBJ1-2	TGCGCCAGCAGCACGGACCGGGGAGACTATGGCTACACCTTC	CASSTDRGDYGYTF
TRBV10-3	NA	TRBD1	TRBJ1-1	TGTGCCATCAGCCGCGGACAGGGGGCGGGGAGCACTGAAGCTTTCTTT	CAISRGQGAGSTEAFF
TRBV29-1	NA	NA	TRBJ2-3	TGCAGCGTTGGCCGGGTTGGAGGGCCGGCAGATACGCAGTATTTT	CSVGRVGGPADTQYF
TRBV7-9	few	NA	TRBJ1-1	TGTGCCAGCAGCCGAGATGGCCGGGAGAGGGCTTTCTTT	CASSRDGRERAFF
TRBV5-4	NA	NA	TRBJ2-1	TGTGCCAGCAGCTTGGAGCAGGGATGGGTCCACAATGAGCAGTTCTTC	CASSLEQGWVHNEQFF
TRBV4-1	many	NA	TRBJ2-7	TGCGCCAGCGGCAACTACGAGCAGTACTTC	CASGNYEQYF
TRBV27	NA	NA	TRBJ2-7	TGTGCCAGTCGATTACATCAGCCCGCGGGGTACTACGAGCAGTACTTC	CASRLHQPAGYYEQYF
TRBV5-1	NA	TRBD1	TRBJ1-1	TGCGCCAGCAGCTTGGGACCCCGGGGGACAGGAGGAATGGCTTTCTTT	CASSLGPRGTGGMAFF
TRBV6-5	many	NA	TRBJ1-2	TGTGCCAGTTTCGCGTCGCCTAACTATGGCTACACCTTC	CASFASPNYGYTF
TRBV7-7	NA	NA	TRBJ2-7	TGTGCTAGCAGCGCCCCGGGGGTGGTCGAGCAGTACTTC	CASSAPGVVEQYF
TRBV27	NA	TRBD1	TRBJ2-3	TGTGCCAGCAGTCTAGGGGGCGCCGAAGATACGCAGTATTTT	CASSLGGAEDTQYF
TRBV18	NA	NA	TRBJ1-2	TGTGCCAGCTCACCATCTCTCAACAGATTGAACTGTGGCTACACCTTC	CASSPSLNRLNCGYTF
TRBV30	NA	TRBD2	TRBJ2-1	TGTGCCTGGACGACTAGCGGGAGTTCCTACAATGAGCAGTTCTTC	CAWTTSGSSYNEQFF
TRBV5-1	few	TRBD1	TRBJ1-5	TGCGCCAGCAGCCCCACGGGACAGATCAATCAGCCCCAGCATTTT	CASSPTGQINQPQHF
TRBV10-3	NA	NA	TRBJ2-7	TGTGCCATCATGGGCGGGGAGAGGTACGAGCAGTACTTC	CAIMGGERYEQYF
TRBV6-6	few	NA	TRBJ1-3	TGTGCCAGCAGTTTTGGCAGGGCCTCTGGAAACACCATATATTTT	CASSFGRASGNTIYF
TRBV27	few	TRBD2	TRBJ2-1	TGTGCCAGCAGTTTACATCTAGCGGGAGGCCACAATGAGCAGTTCTTC	CASSLHLAGGHNEQFF
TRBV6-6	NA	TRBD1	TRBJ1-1	TGTGCCAGCAGTTCAGACAGGGGTCTGGGCACTGAAGCTTTCTTT	CASSSDRGLGTEAFF
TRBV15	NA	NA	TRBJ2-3	TGTGCCACCAGCTTCTCGGGGGGCACAGATACGCAGTATTTT	CATSFSGGTDTQYF
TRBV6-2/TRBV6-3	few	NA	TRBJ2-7	TGTGCCAGCAGTTACAGGGGCCTCACCTACGAGCAGTACTTC	CASSYRGLTYEQYF
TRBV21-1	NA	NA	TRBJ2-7	TGTGCCAGCAGCAAAGTGGAGCAGACTAATCCGCGCGGAAGCTCCTACGAGCAGTACTTC	CASSKVEQTNPRGSSYEQYF
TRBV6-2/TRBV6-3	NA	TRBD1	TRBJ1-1	TGTGCCAGCAGTACCCTGGGACAGGGAGGGATTGGAGCTTTCTTT	CASSTLGQGGIGAFF
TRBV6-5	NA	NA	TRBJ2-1	TGTGCCAGCAGTCCCCTAGCCTTTCCAACCTACAATGAGCAGTTCTTC	CASSPLAFPTYNEQFF
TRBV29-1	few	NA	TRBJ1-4	TGCAGCGTCGCCGACAGTCTCCTCGACTTTAATGAAAAACTGTTTTTT	CSVADSLLDFNEKLFF
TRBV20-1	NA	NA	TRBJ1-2	TGCAGTGCTAGAGTGGCCAGAGCCTATGGCTACACCTTC	CSARVARAYGYTF
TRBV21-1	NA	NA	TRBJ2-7	TGTGCCAGCAGGGGGCCGGATTACGAGCAGTACTTC	CASRGPDYEQYF
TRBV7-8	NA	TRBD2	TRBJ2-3	TGTGCCAGCAGCCGGTCGGGGGGGCGGCTATTCACAGATACGCAGTATTTT	CASSRSGGRLFTDTQYF
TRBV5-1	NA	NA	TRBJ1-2	TGCGCCAGCAGCCCTACGCCAGGGACGAACTATGGCTACACCTTC	CASSPTPGTNYGYTF
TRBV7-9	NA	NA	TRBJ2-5	TGTGCCAGCAGCTCCTCAAACGCTGCGACCCAGTACTTC	CASSSSNAATQYF
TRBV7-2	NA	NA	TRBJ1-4	TGTGCCAGCAGCTTACAGGCCGCCTCTAATGAAAAACTGTTTTTT	CASSLQAASNEKLFF
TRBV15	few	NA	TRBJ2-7	TGTGCCACCAGCAGAGATCGGGTCACGTCCTACGAGCAGTACTTC	CATSRDRVTSYEQYF
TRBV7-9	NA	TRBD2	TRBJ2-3	TGTCCCAGCAGCTTATCTAGCGGGGCGTTAGATACGCAGTATTTT	CPSSLSSGALDTQYF
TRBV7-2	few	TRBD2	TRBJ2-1	TGTGCCAGCAGCTCCGCGCGAGGCGTAGCGGGAGGTTATGAGCAGTTCTTC	CASSSARGVAGGYEQFF
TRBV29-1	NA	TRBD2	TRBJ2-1	TGCAGCGTTAGCCTCCTCACTAGCGGGGCCTACAATGAGCAGTTCTTC	CSVSLLTSGAYNEQFF
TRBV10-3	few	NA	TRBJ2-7	TGTGCCATCCAAGAGAGGGAAGCCTACGAGCAGTACTTC	CAIQEREAYEQYF
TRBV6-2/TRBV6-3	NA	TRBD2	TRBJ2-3	TGTGCCAGCGGCTACGGGGGGACAGATACGCAGTATTTT	CASGYGGTDTQYF
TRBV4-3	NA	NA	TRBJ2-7	TGCGCCAGCAGCCAAGAGCGGAGCTCCTACAGTGAGCAGTACTTC	CASSQERSSYSEQYF
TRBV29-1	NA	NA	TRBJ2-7	TGCAGCGTTGGTTCGGGAATTACCTACGAGCAGTACTTC	CSVGSGITYEQYF
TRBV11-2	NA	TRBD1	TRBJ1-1	TGTGCCAGCAGCACATGGGACAGGGAGAACACTGAAGCTTTCTTT	CASSTWDRENTEAFF
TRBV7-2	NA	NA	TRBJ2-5	TGTGCCAGCAGCTTACGGAATTATCTGAGAGAGACCCAGTACTTC	CASSLRNYLRETQYF
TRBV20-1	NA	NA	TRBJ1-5	TGCAGTGCTAGAGGGGGCCGACGGGGCAATCAGCCCCAGCATTTT	CSARGGRRGNQPQHF
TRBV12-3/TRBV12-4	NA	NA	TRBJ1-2	TGTGCCAGCGGACGGGGGGTTGGCTACACCTTC	CASGRGVGYTF